Listed below are T cell receptor beta chains from one sample, sequenced in a study of blood T cell repertoires in COVID-19. Some clones are missing from TCRdb's copy, which holds only in-frame ones; the method was immunoSEQ multiplex PCR. The sample lists roughly 62,000 clones; around 85% were seen once. The sequenced material came from peripheral blood. These receptors came from a woman aged 80 or over with active or convalescent COVID-19. Both conserved end residues are trimmed from each CDR3.

J gene	V gene	CDR3 protein
TRBJ2-7	TRBV12-3/TRBV12-4	ASSTDRGREQY
TRBJ1-1	TRBV27	ASSFRTANTEAF
TRBJ2-2	TRBV3-1/TRBV3-2	ASSQDPSGRGELF
TRBJ2-3	TRBV7-7	ASSLSRSPRDTQY
TRBJ1-1	TRBV3-1/TRBV3-2	ASSPQGYTEAF
TRBJ2-2	TRBV3-1/TRBV3-2	ATSPSGTGGTGELF
TRBJ1-1	TRBV10-1	ASIAGTGFLLGTEAF
TRBJ2-3	TRBV9	ASSLQGTSGAPTDTQY
TRBJ1-1	TRBV14	ASSLWRNTEAF
TRBJ1-2	TRBV5-1	ASSAGTVPANYGYT
TRBJ2-3	TRBV11-2	ASSLGTSTDTQY
TRBJ1-2	TRBV5-1	ASSEGTGYSLNYGYT
TRBJ1-1	TRBV19	ASDVGQGTEAF
TRBJ2-7	TRBV6-5	ASSFGTGGDEQY
TRBJ1-4	TRBV7-9	ASSLAGTGGTWKKLF
TRBJ2-7	TRBV7-9	ASSLGQGVNEQY
TRBJ1-2	TRBV3-1/TRBV3-2	ASSPGTGFYGYT
TRBJ1-2	TRBV9	ASSRTGSKGYT
TRBJ1-2	TRBV7-9	ASSSLQGIYGYT
TRBJ2-3	TRBV24-1	ATSDPRGTGDTQY
TRBJ1-1	TRBV6-6	ASRTGGENTEAF
TRBJ1-1	TRBV4-1	ASSQDRESEAF
TRBJ1-2	TRBV6-5	ASSYSGTGNYGYT
TRBJ1-5	TRBV6-2/TRBV6-3	ASSYGQGNQPQH
TRBJ1-2	TRBV5-1	ASSIGTGGYYGYT
TRBJ1-4	TRBV27	ASSLNSRYNEKLF
TRBJ2-3	TRBV3-1/TRBV3-2	ASSLRAAGGSTDTQY
TRBJ1-1	TRBV7-2	ASSFQGHTEAF
TRBJ2-3	TRBV12-5	ASGRMRDRFTSTDTQY
TRBJ2-5	TRBV6-5	ASSRKSQGETQY
TRBJ2-2	TRBV5-4	ASSLTGTGDTGELF
TRBJ1-5	TRBV11-2	ASSYTSNQPQH
TRBJ1-5	TRBV19	ASSIAGGNQPQH
TRBJ1-1	TRBV10-3	AISEQAEAF
TRBJ1-2	TRBV2	ASSTLGADPANYGYT
TRBJ1-3	TRBV5-1	ASSAGTARNTIY
TRBJ2-2	TRBV4-1	ASSGGTLRQELF
TRBJ1-3	TRBV6-5	ASKRSPVSGNTIY
TRBJ1-2	TRBV11-2	ASSLDGQSRVNGYT
TRBJ1-1	TRBV7-9	ASSLGQGGPEAF
TRBJ1-5	TRBV12-1	ASSGDKRDQPQH
TRBJ2-3	TRBV9	ASSVATSGITDTQY
TRBJ2-3	TRBV7-8	ASSLVSWGGTDTQY
TRBJ1-2	TRBV7-2	ASSPDRGRAYGYT
TRBJ1-2	TRBV28	AITPRTRTIGYT
TRBJ1-6	TRBV19	ASSRDRDNSPLH
TRBJ1-3	TRBV5-4	ASSLAMTGNSGNTIY
TRBJ2-3	TRBV11-3	ASSPGTSGQDDTQY
TRBJ2-3	TRBV5-4	ASSPLFGTGPRDTQY
TRBJ1-1	TRBV30	AWNRETEAF
TRBJ2-2	TRBV19	ASSIRAPTNTGELF
TRBJ2-5	TRBV6-1	ASSEAGLGGWETQY
TRBJ2-1	TRBV19	ASSIGTSGTSYNEQF
TRBJ1-2	TRBV7-2	ASSLGGAGATNYGYT
TRBJ1-1	TRBV6-5	ASSLTPVTAF
TRBJ1-1	TRBV7-6	ASSPTPAGVTSLNTEAF